This record looks at one T cell receptor (beta chain) sequence and its context. What it binds is not known. The data derive from a study of Ad26.COV2.S vaccination and SARS-CoV-2 variants. Study-wide background: Vaccine-arm donor from the placebo-controlled COV1001 Ad26.COV2.S trial. Ad26.COV2.S shots went into the muscle once or twice, 56 days apart.

The study's findings and limits: There was reportedly substantial breadth in spike-specific CD8+ and CD4+ T cell responses after vaccination.

V shed 1 base, J shed 1 base, and the junction held 8 bases outside the gene matches. This CDR3 has 17 amino acids. Germline V lookup: CDR1 SGHAT, CDR2 FQNNGV. Assay: immunoSEQ multiplex PCR; the TCRdb copy retains only in-frame clones and omits some. The table includes about 350,000 clones, around nine tenths detected once. Documented treatment: some 19 received Ad26.COV2.S at low or high dose, single or two shots; about 5 received placebo; per-sample allocation not given. Sample collection was performed on day 63 after the first vaccine or placebo injection. What was given as vaccine was an Ad26 vector encoding Wuhan-strain SARS-CoV-2 spike.

The genes are TRBV11-2 and TRBJ1-1; TRBD1 matches at 8 bases. This TCR derives from a person aged 18-60 years who received the Ad26.COV2.S COVID-19 vaccine or a placebo. Sequenced here: peripheral blood, sampled in a trial of Ad26.COV2.S vaccine versus placebo. The CDR3 DNA is TGTGCCAGCAGCTTAGGGCAGGGGGCGAAAGGGAACACTGAAGCTTTCTTT. Translating it yields CASSLGQGAKGNTEAFF.